This is a list of T cell receptor beta chains from one sample in a study of cytomegalovirus exposure and HLA in healthy donors. Method: immunoSEQ multiplex PCR; TCRdb's copy keeps in-frame clones and lacks some. The sample has roughly 260,000 clones, about 86% seen once. Sequenced: PBMCs. These receptors came from a man aged 18-30 years in good health and CMV-seronegative. Both conserved end residues are trimmed from each CDR3. Fields, in order: clone size, CDR3 length, V gene, CDR3 protein. Clone size is not always given. Where it is, it says once, few, many or a class for expanded clones.

clone size: NA; CDR3 length: 12; V gene: TRBV9; CDR3 protein: ASSVGTAPDTQY
clone size: NA; CDR3 length: 13; V gene: TRBV5-1; CDR3 protein: ASSIEQGSGYEQY
clone size: NA; CDR3 length: 13; V gene: TRBV4-3; CDR3 protein: ASSQGETGGKGAF
clone size: NA; CDR3 length: 14; V gene: TRBV15; CDR3 protein: ATSRDVGQGNQPQH
clone size: few; CDR3 length: 11; V gene: TRBV19; CDR3 protein: ASLRDTPYGYT
clone size: NA; CDR3 length: 12; V gene: TRBV7-9; CDR3 protein: AGSSLGGAETQY
clone size: NA; CDR3 length: 13; V gene: TRBV28; CDR3 protein: ASSLFGQGGREQY
clone size: NA; CDR3 length: 17; V gene: TRBV10-3; CDR3 protein: AISDPIGQAELQNYGYT
clone size: NA; CDR3 length: 11; V gene: TRBV6-1; CDR3 protein: ASSEGGQAGYT
clone size: NA; CDR3 length: 11; V gene: TRBV5-4; CDR3 protein: ATVDSYTGELF
clone size: NA; CDR3 length: 11; V gene: TRBV28; CDR3 protein: ASTRAILETQY
clone size: NA; CDR3 length: 13; V gene: TRBV2; CDR3 protein: ASRLDRGNKDEQY
clone size: NA; CDR3 length: 13; V gene: TRBV4-1; CDR3 protein: ASSQPGQGSDEQY